These T cell receptor beta chains were read from a single sample in a study of response to subunit inactivated influenza vaccine. In TCRdb, the RT-PCR reads were re-called with MiXCR into one record per CDR3 protein. Among hundreds of thousands of distinct CDR3 sequences, roughly 20% were seen once, and the ten largest hold approximately 10%. Specimen: PBMCs from blood, collected 5 days after vaccination. The receptors shown here come from a man aged 45-65 years who received an inactivated influenza vaccine. CDR3s include the opening cysteine and the closing phenylalanine or tryptophan. Fields, in order: clone size, V gene, CDR3 length, J gene, D gene, CDR3 DNA, CDR3 protein. The D gene is left open where the match is weak. Only part of the rows carry a size: once, few, many, or a class if the clone is expanded.

clone size: few; V gene: TRBV7-9; CDR3 length: 15; J gene: TRBJ2-1; D gene: -; CDR3 DNA: TGTGCCAGCAGCTTAAGGGTGGTTGGCATGAATGAGCAGTTCTTC; CDR3 protein: CASSLRVVGMNEQFF
clone size: many; V gene: TRBV12-3/TRBV12-4; CDR3 length: 15; J gene: TRBJ2-1; D gene: -; CDR3 DNA: TGTGCCAGCAGTTCCCATCAGGGAAGTGGCAATGAGCAGTTCTTC; CDR3 protein: CASSSHQGSGNEQFF
clone size: -; V gene: TRBV6-2/TRBV6-3; CDR3 length: 22; J gene: TRBJ2-1; D gene: TRBD2; CDR3 DNA: TGTGCCAGCACCGCCATCACAGTTTTCTCGTCACGGCTGAGCGGGAGTGGGAATGAGCAGTTCTTC; CDR3 protein: CASTAITVFSSRLSGSGNEQFF
clone size: -; V gene: TRBV2; CDR3 length: 15; J gene: TRBJ1-2; D gene: -; CDR3 DNA: TGTGCCAGCAGTGGCACAGGGTTTCGCCTTTATGGCTACACCTTC; CDR3 protein: CASSGTGFRLYGYTF
clone size: few; V gene: TRBV6-2/TRBV6-3; CDR3 length: 15; J gene: TRBJ1-1; D gene: -; CDR3 DNA: TGTGCCAGCAGTTACTCTGGGATGGGTGGCACTGAAGCTTTCTTT; CDR3 protein: CASSYSGMGGTEAFF
clone size: few; V gene: TRBV6-2/TRBV6-3; CDR3 length: 14; J gene: TRBJ1-1; D gene: TRBD1; CDR3 DNA: TGTGCCAGCATCCAACCCCAGGGGGAGACTGAAGCTTTCTTT; CDR3 protein: CASIQPQGETEAFF
clone size: -; V gene: TRBV5-1; CDR3 length: 14; J gene: TRBJ2-2; D gene: -; CDR3 DNA: TGCGCCAGCAGGCGGCTAGGCGGAACCGGGGAGCTGTTTTTT; CDR3 protein: CASRRLGGTGELFF
clone size: -; V gene: TRBV6-5; CDR3 length: 16; J gene: TRBJ2-1; D gene: -; CDR3 DNA: TGTGCCAGCAGTTCGGGTCAGGCCCAAAGGGTAAATGAGCAGTTCTTC; CDR3 protein: CASSSGQAQRVNEQFF
clone size: few; V gene: TRBV28; CDR3 length: 15; J gene: TRBJ1-6; D gene: -; CDR3 DNA: TGTGCCAGCAGTCCGCCCGGTGACTATAATTCACCCCTCCACTTT; CDR3 protein: CASSPPGDYNSPLHF
clone size: few; V gene: TRBV20-1; CDR3 length: 15; J gene: TRBJ1-1; D gene: -; CDR3 DNA: TGCAGTGCTAGAGGGCGGACAACGATGAACACTGAAGCTTTCTTT; CDR3 protein: CSARGRTTMNTEAFF
clone size: few; V gene: TRBV20-1; CDR3 length: 17; J gene: TRBJ2-3; D gene: TRBD2; CDR3 DNA: TGCAGTGCTAGACCCCCCTCGGGACTAGCGTACACAGATACGCAGTATTTT; CDR3 protein: CSARPPSGLAYTDTQYF
clone size: few; V gene: TRBV6-2/TRBV6-3; CDR3 length: 16; J gene: TRBJ2-1; D gene: TRBD1; CDR3 DNA: TGTGCCAGCAGTACGCAGGGGGCCAGCTCCTACAATGAGCAGTTCTTC; CDR3 protein: CASSTQGASSYNEQFF
clone size: -; V gene: TRBV20-1; CDR3 length: 15; J gene: TRBJ1-2; D gene: TRBD1; CDR3 DNA: TGCAGTGCTAGAATACGGGACAGCACTAACTATGGCTACACCTTC; CDR3 protein: CSARIRDSTNYGYTF
clone size: few; V gene: TRBV20-1; CDR3 length: 17; J gene: TRBJ2-1; D gene: TRBD2; CDR3 DNA: TGCAGTGCTAGAGTGGTAGCGGGAGGGCCGGGGTACAATGAGCAGTTCTTC; CDR3 protein: CSARVVAGGPGYNEQFF
clone size: -; V gene: TRBV4-3; CDR3 length: 17; J gene: TRBJ2-4; D gene: -; CDR3 DNA: TGCGCCAGCAGCCAGGGGGCAGGGCTGGTGGGAAAAAACATTCAGTACTTC; CDR3 protein: CASSQGAGLVGKNIQYF
clone size: -; V gene: TRBV5-1; CDR3 length: 15; J gene: TRBJ2-5; D gene: -; CDR3 DNA: TGCGCCAGCAGCTTGGCAGGGGGGTCTTCTGAGACCCAGTACTTC; CDR3 protein: CASSLAGGSSETQYF
clone size: many; V gene: TRBV5-1; CDR3 length: 13; J gene: TRBJ1-4; D gene: -; CDR3 DNA: TGCGCCAGCAGAACGTCGCGGGGCGAAAAACTGTTTTTT; CDR3 protein: CASRTSRGEKLFF
clone size: few; V gene: TRBV7-2; CDR3 length: 14; J gene: TRBJ2-7; D gene: -; CDR3 DNA: TGTGCCAGCAGCTTCCGAGGAGGAACCTACGAGCAGTACTTC; CDR3 protein: CASSFRGGTYEQYF
clone size: -; V gene: TRBV5-1; CDR3 length: 15; J gene: TRBJ1-1; D gene: -; CDR3 DNA: TGCGCCAGCAGCTTGGCAACCACAGGGAGCCCTGAAGCTTTCTTT; CDR3 protein: CASSLATTGSPEAFF
clone size: few; V gene: TRBV6-2/TRBV6-3; CDR3 length: 13; J gene: TRBJ2-6; D gene: -; CDR3 DNA: TGTGCCAGCAGTTATGATGGGGCCAACGTCCTGACTTTC; CDR3 protein: CASSYDGANVLTF
clone size: -; V gene: TRBV7-7; CDR3 length: 11; J gene: TRBJ2-2; D gene: -; CDR3 DNA: TGTGCCAGCAGCGCCGGCGGGGAGCTGTTTTTT; CDR3 protein: CASSAGGELFF
clone size: -; V gene: TRBV9; CDR3 length: 15; J gene: TRBJ2-7; D gene: TRBD1; CDR3 DNA: TGTGCCAGCAGCGACCACGGGACAGGTTTCTACGAGCAGTACTTC; CDR3 protein: CASSDHGTGFYEQYF
clone size: few; V gene: TRBV29-1; CDR3 length: 15; J gene: TRBJ2-1; D gene: TRBD2; CDR3 DNA: TGCAGCGTTACGCTGGAGCGGGAACTTTACAATGAGCAGTTCTTC; CDR3 protein: CSVTLERELYNEQFF
clone size: -; V gene: TRBV10-1; CDR3 length: 15; J gene: TRBJ2-5; D gene: -; CDR3 DNA: TGCGCCAGCAGTGAGCGCAGGGGAGTCCAAGAGACCCAGTACTTC; CDR3 protein: CASSERRGVQETQYF
clone size: -; V gene: TRBV15; CDR3 length: 19; J gene: TRBJ2-2; D gene: -; CDR3 DNA: TGTGCCACCAGCAGAGATGGCTTCCGGAGTTCGGCGAACACCGGGGAGCTGTTTTTT; CDR3 protein: CATSRDGFRSSANTGELFF
clone size: many; V gene: TRBV20-1; CDR3 length: 15; J gene: TRBJ2-3; D gene: -; CDR3 DNA: TGCAGTGCCCCAACGAAGGGGGCGGGAACAGATACGCAGTATTTT; CDR3 protein: CSAPTKGAGTDTQYF
clone size: -; V gene: TRBV5-1; CDR3 length: 18; J gene: TRBJ2-3; D gene: TRBD2; CDR3 DNA: TGCGCCAGCAGCCCTGCCTATACTAGCGGGAGAATTACAGATACGCAGTATTTT; CDR3 protein: CASSPAYTSGRITDTQYF
clone size: -; V gene: TRBV7-9; CDR3 length: 16; J gene: TRBJ2-2; D gene: -; CDR3 DNA: TGTGCCAGCAGCTTAGCTGCGGCCTCGAACACCGGGGAGCTGTTTTTT; CDR3 protein: CASSLAAASNTGELFF
clone size: -; V gene: TRBV20-1; CDR3 length: 16; J gene: TRBJ1-3; D gene: TRBD1; CDR3 DNA: TGCAGTGCCCCCCCGGCAGGGGGCAGATCTGGAAACACCATATATTTT; CDR3 protein: CSAPPAGGRSGNTIYF
clone size: -; V gene: TRBV10-3; CDR3 length: 13; J gene: TRBJ2-7; D gene: TRBD1; CDR3 DNA: TGTGCCACACAACCGGGACAGGCCGACGAGCAGTACTTC; CDR3 protein: CATQPGQADEQYF
clone size: -; V gene: TRBV7-2; CDR3 length: 15; J gene: TRBJ2-3; D gene: -; CDR3 DNA: TGTGCCAGCAGCACCACCTTGCTCGGCACAGATACGCAGTATTTT; CDR3 protein: CASSTTLLGTDTQYF
clone size: -; V gene: TRBV20-1; CDR3 length: 11; J gene: TRBJ2-7; D gene: -; CDR3 DNA: TGCAGTGCCCTCAACTCCTACGAGCAGTACTTC; CDR3 protein: CSALNSYEQYF
clone size: -; V gene: TRBV12-3/TRBV12-4; CDR3 length: 15; J gene: TRBJ2-7; D gene: TRBD2; CDR3 DNA: TGTGCCAGCAGGCCAAGCAGCGGGAGCGTCTACGAGCAGTACTTC; CDR3 protein: CASRPSSGSVYEQYF
clone size: few; V gene: TRBV20-1; CDR3 length: 18; J gene: TRBJ2-2; D gene: TRBD2; CDR3 DNA: TGCAGTGCTAGAGCCTCGCGGGCGGGAGGGCCTTTTGTCGGGGAGCTGTTTTTT; CDR3 protein: CSARASRAGGPFVGELFF
clone size: -; V gene: TRBV9; CDR3 length: 16; J gene: TRBJ2-3; D gene: TRBD2; CDR3 DNA: TGTGCCAGCAGCGAAAGGACTAGCGGAGGCACAGATACGCAGTATTTT; CDR3 protein: CASSERTSGGTDTQYF
clone size: -; V gene: TRBV24-1; CDR3 length: 13; J gene: TRBJ2-5; D gene: -; CDR3 DNA: TGTGCCACCAGTGATGATCGAGTGGAGACCCAGTACTTC; CDR3 protein: CATSDDRVETQYF
clone size: -; V gene: TRBV9; CDR3 length: 14; J gene: TRBJ1-4; D gene: -; CDR3 DNA: TGTGCCAGCAGCCCGCGGGGGGAGGGGAGAAAACTGTTTTTT; CDR3 protein: CASSPRGEGRKLFF
clone size: -; V gene: TRBV7-8; CDR3 length: 14; J gene: TRBJ2-2; D gene: -; CDR3 DNA: TGTGCCAGCAGCTCAGGAATTCGAACCGGGGAGCTGTTTTTT; CDR3 protein: CASSSGIRTGELFF
clone size: -; V gene: TRBV10-3; CDR3 length: 14; J gene: TRBJ2-7; D gene: -; CDR3 DNA: TGTGCCATCAGTGAGTCGACCTCCCAATACGAGCAGTACTTC; CDR3 protein: CAISESTSQYEQYF
clone size: many; V gene: TRBV12-3/TRBV12-4; CDR3 length: 17; J gene: TRBJ2-2; D gene: -; CDR3 DNA: TGTGCCAGCAGTTTGTTCCCGGCCACGAATGTCGCCGGGGAGCTGTTTTTT; CDR3 protein: CASSLFPATNVAGELFF
clone size: -; V gene: TRBV20-1; CDR3 length: 15; J gene: TRBJ1-3; D gene: -; CDR3 DNA: TGCAGTGCTAGACCAGGCTGGGAATCTAGAAACACCATATATTTT; CDR3 protein: CSARPGWESRNTIYF
clone size: -; V gene: TRBV3-1; CDR3 length: 12; J gene: TRBJ2-1; D gene: -; CDR3 DNA: TGTGCCAGCAGCCAAGATAGGGCGGAGCAGTTCTTC; CDR3 protein: CASSQDRAEQFF
clone size: many; V gene: TRBV7-2; CDR3 length: 13; J gene: TRBJ2-7; D gene: -; CDR3 DNA: TGTGCCAGCAGTGGCGAGGCTGCCTACGAGCAGTACTTC; CDR3 protein: CASSGEAAYEQYF
clone size: -; V gene: TRBV28; CDR3 length: 14; J gene: TRBJ2-3; D gene: TRBD1; CDR3 DNA: TGTGCCAGCAGTTTAGGGACAGGGAATCAGCCCCAGTATTTT; CDR3 protein: CASSLGTGNQPQYF
clone size: -; V gene: TRBV6-1; CDR3 length: 14; J gene: TRBJ2-5; D gene: -; CDR3 DNA: TGTGCCAGCAGTGCCGGGACTTACCAAGAGACCCAGTACTTC; CDR3 protein: CASSAGTYQETQYF